The clone carrying this T cell receptor beta chain was detected only once. Antigen specificity is unknown. Sequencing used immunoSEQ version 4 in survey mode. Assay: immunoSEQ multiplex PCR; the TCRdb copy retains only in-frame clones and omits some. The repertoire includes 40,000 or so clones, roughly 90% of them detected once, and approximately 0.45% sits in the top ten. Cells were stimulated nonspecifically with anti-CD3/anti-CD28 magnetic beads. Sorting of responding CD4+ T cells relied on upregulated CD40 ligand together with CD69. PBMCs were depleted of CD8+ T cells before stimulation. J gave up 5 bases and V 2 bases, and 6 bases lay outside the gene matches. The CDR3 contains 15 residues. CDR1 and CDR2 (germline): SGDLS, YYNGEE. This entry comes from a study of persistence of HIV-infected CD4 T cells. Study context: A larger, less memory-rich fraction responded to anti-CD3/anti-CD28 beads than to antigen. The study's findings and limits: TCRbeta richness was lower in CMV- and Gag-responding cells than in anti-CD3/anti-CD28-responding cells.

The sample consisted of CD4+ T cells sorted from PBMCs after approximately 18-hour stimulation, taken from a patient who received antiretroviral therapy. The V and J genes are TRBV9 and TRBJ2-3; 9 bases fit TRBD1. The sequence was collected from an adult woman with HIV who was CMV-seropositive. The DNA of the CDR3 is TGTGCCAGCAGCGTGGAGACAGGGGGTATAGATACGCAGTATTTT. It specifies CASSVETGGIDTQYF.